What follows are 25 T cell receptor beta chains derived from one specimen sequenced in a study of control samples from healthy donors and cancer patients. Some clones are missing from TCRdb's copy, which holds only in-frame ones; the method was immunoSEQ multiplex PCR. The data contain some 410,000 clones, over 75% of them singletons. Sequencing was performed on PBMCs. Receptors originate from a man aged 40-49 years with head and neck cancer.

This chain connects TRBV7-9 to TRBJ1-1, with D tentatively TRBD1 (5 bases). Germline V gene data show CDR1 as SEHNR and CDR2 as FQNEAQ (reference sequence). The V gene lost 3 bases and the J gene lost 7 bases, with 15 bases spanning the gap. The CDR3 contains 14 residues. The CDR3 bases are TGTGCCAGCAGCTTGGGGGGGTCAGTGATTGAAGCTTTCTTT. The encoded protein is CASSLGGSVIEAFF.

This sequence joins TRBV4-3 and TRBJ1-3, with a possible D match to TRBD1 (6 bases). The CDR3 spans 17 residues. CDR1 and CDR2 from the germline V gene are LGHNA and YSLEER. Trimming removed 0 bases from V and 4 bases from J, with 16 bases in between. CDR3 in amino acids: CASSQDLRGATGNTIYF. In DNA, the CDR3 is TGCGCCAGCAGCCAAGATCTTCGGGGGGCGACAGGAAACACCATATATTTT.

As DNA, the CDR3 is TGCGCCAGCAGCCCACGGGACAATCAAGAGACCCAGTACTTC. This gives the protein CASSPRDNQETQYF. The rearrangement links TRBV5-1 to TRBJ2-5, with D possibly being TRBD1 (6 bases). Germline assignment: CDR1 SGHRS and CDR2 YFSETQ. The CDR3 has 14 residues. V was pared by 4 bases and J by 2 bases, with 12 bases between.

The CDR3, as DNA: TGTGCCAGCAGCTTAGGGACAGCTTCCAATGAGCAGTTCTTC. Amino acids: CASSLGTASNEQFF. This chain links TRBV7-9 with TRBJ2-1; D perhaps matches TRBD1 (6 bases). Germline lookup yields CDR1 SEHNR and CDR2 FQNEAQ (reference sequence). CDR3 size: 14 residues. The V end lost 1 base, the J end lost 6 bases, and 10 bases lay between the germline ends.

The gene calls are TRBV3-1 (or the pseudogene TRBV3-2) and TRBJ2-3, with 10 positions matching TRBD2. This CDR3 contains 15 residues. V lost 3 bases to trimming and J lost 6 bases; unmatched junction nucleotides: 6. Germline-derived CDR1 and CDR2 are LGHDT and YNNKEL (reference sequence). The CDR3 sequence is CASSQGAGGFDTQYF. CDR3 nucleotides: TGTGCCAGCAGCCAGGGAGCGGGGGGGTTCGATACGCAGTATTTT.

The chain recombines TRBV9 with TRBJ2-1, with 10 bases lining up with TRBD2. The V gene end was trimmed by 2 bases and the J gene end by 5 bases; junction bases not matched to a gene: 4. Germline values: CDR1 SGDLS, CDR2 YYNGEE. The CDR3 spans 15 residues. CDR3 bases: TGTGCCAGCAGCGTTAGCGGGGGGCCTAACAATGAGCAGTTCTTC. Protein sequence: CASSVSGGPNNEQFF.

This clone has more than one count but fewer than ten. The chain couples TRBV7-9 to TRBJ2-6; D remains ambiguous. The CDR3 spans 14 residues. Germline assignment: CDR1 SEHNR and CDR2 FQNEAQ (reference sequence). V lost 3 bases, J lost 4 bases, and 7 bases lay in between. The CDR3 sequence: CASSFQTGANVLTF. CDR3 nucleotides: TGTGCCAGCAGCTTCCAGACAGGGGCCAACGTCCTGACTTTC.

The genes are TRBV5-6 and TRBJ2-1, with a weak D call TRBD2 (5 bases). The CDR3 length is 13 residues. Germline CDR1 is SGHDT and CDR2 is YYEEEE. Deletions cut 0 bases from V and 12 bases from J, with 13 bases between. Here the CDR3 DNA reads TGTGCCAGCAGCTTGGCGGACTCCTCTTGGCAGTTCTTC. This encodes CASSLADSSWQFF. Full variable domain (outside the CDR3, taken from reference TRBV5-6 and TRBJ2-1): DAGVTQSPTHLIKTRGQQVTLRCSPKSGHDTVSWYQQALGQGPQFIFQYYEEEERQRGNFPDRFSGHQFPNYSSELNVNALLLGDSALYLCASSLADSSWQFFGPGTRLTVL.

The chain joins TRBV29-1 to TRBJ1-4, with D possibly TRBD1 on 6 matching bases. V gave up 6 bases and J gave up 0 bases, with 14 bases separating them. This CDR3 region has 15 residues. The germline V gene encodes CDR1 SQVTM and CDR2 ANQGSEA. The CDR3 is CSVGRGTSTNEKLFF. CDR3 DNA sequence: TGCAGCGTCGGCAGGGGAACCTCAACTAATGAAAAACTGTTTTTT.

The V and J genes are TRBV4-1 and TRBJ1-6; D not certain. In germline, CDR1 is MGHRA, CDR2 YSYEKL. The germline V and J ends were trimmed by 5 bases and 7 bases, with 9 bases remaining between them. This CDR3 spans 13 amino acids. The CDR3 nucleotides are TGCGCCAGCAGCGAGGGATGGAATTCACCCCTCCACTTT. Its translation: CASSEGWNSPLHF.

The genes are TRBV9 and TRBJ2-7; 9 bases fit TRBD2. V lost 5 bases and J lost 3; bases outside the gene matches: 9. CDR3 length: 15 amino acids. The germline gives CDR1 SGDLS, CDR2 YYNGEE. CDR3 region: CASSAGAGGYYEQYF. The CDR3 nucleotides read TGTGCCAGCAGTGCGGGAGCGGGAGGATACTACGAGCAGTACTTC.

This chain connects TRBV6-4 to TRBJ1-3; maybe TRBD1 (6 bases). Germline CDR1 MRHNA, CDR2 SNTAGT. Trimming took off 6 bases at V and 0 bases at J, with 18 bases between the two ends. This CDR3 contains 17 residues. The CDR3 bases are TGTGCCAGCAGCAGATCCTTAACAGGGATCTCTGGAAACACCATATATTTT. This translates into CASSRSLTGISGNTIYF.

The chain employs TRBV18 and TRBJ2-1, with 11 bases aligning to TRBD1. This CDR3 contains 17 residues. V gave up 0 bases and J gave up 1 base; unmatched junction bases: 2. Germline V gene lookup returns CDR1 KGHSH and CDR2 LQKENI. CDR3 protein: CASSPPRDRGSYNEQFF. The CDR3 coding sequence is TGTGCCAGCTCACCACCCCGGGACAGGGGGTCCTACAATGAGCAGTTCTTC.

The chain combines TRBV19 with TRBJ1-4; the D gene is possibly TRBD1 (5 bases). Germline values: CDR1 LNHDA, CDR2 SQIVND (reference sequence). The CDR3 spans 14 residues. Trimming took 5 bases from V and 7 from J, leaving 14 bases between them. CDR3 sequence: CASSATALGEKLFF. As DNA, the CDR3 is TGTGCCAGTAGTGCGACAGCTCTTGGTGAAAAACTGTTTTTT.

The chain combines TRBV6-2 or TRBV6-3 with TRBJ2-7; a possible D gene is TRBD1 (6 bases). Deletions cut 4 bases from V and 4 bases from J, with 17 bases between. This CDR3 is built from 15 residues. Germline V gene lookup returns CDR1 MNHEY and CDR2 SVGEGT. The CDR3, as DNA: TGTGCCAGCAGTTGGTCCCCCCAGGGGAGTTACGAGCAGTACTTC. It is translated as CASSWSPQGSYEQYF.

The chain links TRBV5-1 to TRBJ2-3, with TRBD2 identical over 9 bases. The junction had 1 base not matched to a gene; V was cut back by 2 bases and J by 0 bases. In germline, CDR1 is SGHRS, CDR2 YFSETQ. The CDR3 sequence is 15 residues long. Here the CDR3 DNA reads TGCGCCAGCAGCTTTCTAGCGGGGAGCACAGATACGCAGTATTTT. The encoded protein is CASSFLAGSTDTQYF.

This chain joins TRBV27 and TRBJ1-5; maybe TRBD1 (6 bases). Trimming stripped 5 bases from V and 0 bases from J, with 20 bases between. The CDR3 loop spans 18 amino acids. Germline CDR1 is MNHEY and CDR2 is SMNVEV (reference sequence). The CDR3 sequence: CASSPRIGQPYSNQPQHF. CDR3 nucleotides: TGTGCCAGCAGTCCTCGAATCGGACAGCCTTATAGCAATCAGCCCCAGCATTTT.

This clone was picked up a small number of times. The V gene is TRBV7-3, the J gene TRBJ2-7, with D tentatively TRBD1 (6 bases). Per germline, CDR1 SGHTA and CDR2 FQGTGA. V was cut by 2 bases and J by 0 bases, with 17 bases left in between. This CDR3 contains 17 residues. CDR3 sequence reads: CASSLRGPDSSSYEQYF. CDR3 DNA sequence: TGTGCCAGCAGCTTACGGGGCCCGGACAGCAGCTCCTACGAGCAGTACTTC.

This chain uses TRBV21-1 with TRBJ1-2. TRBV21-1 is noted as a pseudogene. There are 15 residues in the CDR3. DNA of the CDR3: TGTGCCAGCAGCCCTCTGGTTCCGCGCGGCTATGGCTACACCTTC. Protein: CASSPLVPRGYGYTF.

V and J are TRBV5-1 and TRBJ1-5, with D perhaps matching TRBD1 (5 bases). The CDR3 consists of 15 residues. V was shortened by 3 bases and J by 2 bases, with 12 bases between the two germline ends. The germline V gene encodes CDR1 SGHRS and CDR2 YFSETQ. The DNA of the CDR3 is TGCGCCAGCAGCTGGGACGACAGTCGCAATCAGCCCCAGCATTTT. Amino acid sequence: CASSWDDSRNQPQHF.

The rearrangement links TRBV7-9 to TRBJ1-2, with TRBD1 as a possible D gene (5 bases). This CDR3 has 12 amino acids. The V gene lost 2 bases and the J gene lost 13 bases, with 14 bases spanning the gap. Looked up from germline, CDR1 is SEHNR and CDR2 is FQNEAQ (reference sequence). CDR3 DNA sequence: TGTGCCAGCAGCTTAAGTCCAGTGGGGACCACCTTC. Protein: CASSLSPVGTTF. Filled out from reference TRBV7-9 and TRBJ1-2, the complete variable domain reads DTGVSQNPRHKITKRGQNVTFRCDPISEHNRLYWYRQTLGQGPEFLTYFQNEAQLEKSRLLSDRFSAERPKGSFSTLEIQRTEQGDSAMYLCASSLSPVGTTFGSGTRLTVV.

The chain carries TRBV27 and TRBJ2-6; a weak D match, TRBD2 (5 bases). This CDR3 has 18 residues. Trimming removed 5 bases at V and 0 bases at J, with 17 bases between. Germline V gives CDR1 MNHEY, CDR2 SMNVEV (reference sequence). The DNA of the CDR3 is TGTGCCAGCAGTCCCCGGGAAGGGTCGGACTCTGGGGCCAACGTCCTGACTTTC. Amino acid sequence: CASSPREGSDSGANVLTF.

This rearrangement joins TRBV2 to TRBJ1-6; D remains ambiguous. From germline, CDR1 is SNHLY and CDR2 FYNNEI. The V end was cut by 8 bases, the J end by 0 bases, with 8 bases between. The CDR3 runs to 14 residues. CDR3 DNA sequence: TGTGCCAGCGGAACGAGCTCCTATAATTCACCCCTCCACTTT. The encoded protein is CASGTSSYNSPLHF.

The chain carries TRBV11-2 and TRBJ2-7, with 7 bases matching TRBD1. Per germline, CDR1 SGHAT and CDR2 FQNNGV. This CDR3 contains 14 residues. The V gene end was trimmed by 5 bases and the J gene end by 3 bases; junction bases not matched to a gene: 7. In DNA form, the CDR3 reads TGTGCCAGCAGCCTTTCGACAGGGAACTACGAGCAGTACTTC. It translates to CASSLSTGNYEQYF.

The rearrangement joins TRBV4-3 to TRBJ2-3; tentatively, D is TRBD1 (6 bases). Germline V gives CDR1 LGHNA, CDR2 YSLEER. The CDR3 consists of 16 residues. Trimming pared 1 base from V and 0 bases from J, leaving 11 bases between. The CDR3 nucleotides are TGCGCCAGCAGCCAAGGGTCAGGGGTTAGCACAGATACGCAGTATTTT. Translating gives CASSQGSGVSTDTQYF.